This T cell receptor (beta chain) stems from a study of vaccination and CD4 T cells after COVID-19. Study context: Participants were vaccinated with two doses, given as either BNT162b2 or mRNA-1273 vaccine.

Treatment here: roughly ten-day PBMC culture with coronavirus spike peptide pools or control peptides (ViraFEST assay). Half of the medium was exchanged for fresh IL-2 medium, first on day 3 and then on day 7. Once cultured around nine days, CD4+ T cells underwent isolation by negative selection. Cultured CD4+ T-cell DNA underwent Oncomine TCR Beta short-read sequencing. TCRdb re-analysed the PCR reads in MiXCR, keeping a single row per CDR3 protein. The sample carries 15,000 to 20,000 distinct CDR3 sequences, more than 20% recorded once. Worth noting for this clonotype: Its antigen remains unidentified.

In germline, CDR1 is DFQATT, CDR2 SNEGSKA (reference sequence). CDR3 length equals 15 residues. The J segment lost 7 bases and the V segment lost 6 bases, leaving 11 bases of the junction unmatched. V and J are TRBV20-1 and TRBJ2-1, with 11 nucleotides matching TRBD2. The sequencing sample was made of cultured CD4+ T cells from blood. The receptor was isolated from a human donor with COVID-19. The chain's CDR3 is CSALLWVAGGNEQFF. The CDR3 DNA reads TGCAGTGCCCTCCTGTGGGTAGCGGGGGGGAATGAGCAGTTCTTC.